The 26 T cell receptor beta chains presented below share a single source sample, sequenced in a study of response to subunit inactivated influenza vaccine. TCRdb reprocessed the RT-PCR reads via MiXCR and lists one record per CDR3 protein. The sample holds hundreds of thousands of distinct CDR3 sequences, over 20% seen once. The sample in question was PBMCs from blood, obtained approximately 22 months after vaccination. The receptors originated from a man in his fifties or sixties who received an inactivated influenza vaccine.

The rearrangement joins TRBV20-1 to TRBJ2-1, with 7 nucleotides matching TRBD2. The CDR3 has 14 amino acids. The V gene end was trimmed by 5 bases and the J gene end by 2 bases; junction bases not matched to a gene: 6. CDR1 is DFQATT, CDR2 SNEGSKA, per germline (reference sequence). CDR3: CSAGTGGPYNEQFF. The CDR3 DNA sequence: TGCAGTGCTGGTACGGGAGGCCCCTACAATGAGCAGTTCTTC.

The V and J genes are TRBV6-2 or TRBV6-3 and TRBJ1-5, with 9 bases that match TRBD1. V gave up 3 bases and J gave up 1 base; unmatched junction bases: 4. The CDR3 spans 16 residues. Germline-derived CDR1 and CDR2 are MNHEY and SVGEGT. CDR3 sequence: CASSYGDRASNQPQHF. CDR3 in DNA: TGTGCCAGCAGTTATGGGGACAGGGCGAGCAATCAGCCCCAGCATTTT.

The chain links TRBV29-1 to TRBJ2-3; D possibly matches TRBD1 or TRBD2 (5 bases each). The CDR3 spans 13 residues. Germline CDR1 SQVTM, CDR2 ANQGSEA. V was pared by 6 bases and J by 4 bases, with 14 bases between. CDR3 nucleotide sequence: TGCAGCGTGCCGGGGCCCATGGCAGATACGCAGTATTTT. This sequence encodes CSVPGPMADTQYF.

The sample holds a few counts of this clonotype. The chain combines TRBV28 with TRBJ1-1; D unresolved. V gave up 3 bases and J gave up 5 bases, with 13 bases separating them. The CDR3 totals 14 residues. Germline V gives CDR1 MDHEN, CDR2 SYDVKM. CDR3 sequence (DNA): TGTGCCAGCAGTTTTATGTGGGGTCGGACTGAAGCTTTCTTT. As protein: CASSFMWGRTEAFF.

There are a few counts of this clonotype. The V and J genes are TRBV4-3 and TRBJ1-2, with 10 bases that match TRBD1. CDR3 length: 16 residues. Germline V gene sequence: CDR1 LGHNA, CDR2 YSLEER. After removal of 0 bases from V and 5 bases from J, the junction contained 6 bases not matched to a gene. Here the CDR3 reads CASSQEGTGVGYGYTF. CDR3 in DNA: TGCGCCAGCAGCCAAGAAGGGACAGGGGTAGGGTATGGCTACACCTTC.

The V and J genes are TRBV20-1 and TRBJ2-3; 10 bases agree with TRBD2. The germline CDR1 and CDR2 sequences are DFQATT and SNEGSKA (reference sequence). This CDR3 spans 15 amino acids. Trimming cost V 5 bases and J 4 bases; bases outside gene matches: 9. The CDR3 loop is CSAWGAGGPPDTQYF. The CDR3 bases are TGCAGTGCTTGGGGAGCGGGGGGGCCCCCAGATACGCAGTATTTT.

This clonotype has more than one count but fewer than ten. This chain connects TRBV10-3 to TRBJ1-2; a possible D gene is TRBD1 (6 bases). The CDR3 covers 17 residues. The V and J ends lost 8 bases and 4 bases respectively, with 26 bases between them. Germline V gene lookup returns CDR1 ENHRY and CDR2 SYGVKD. The CDR3 bases are TGTGCCATCTCTAGGGCAGGGGCACCTCCATCTCCCTATGGCTACACCTTC. This gives the protein CAISRAGAPPSPYGYTF.

There are a few counts of this clonotype. The chain combines TRBV4-3 with TRBJ2-3; TRBD1 might be the D (6 bases). Germline CDR1 reads LGHNA; CDR2 reads YSLEER. The CDR3 consists of 12 residues. V lost 4 bases and J lost 9, with 11 bases in between. Here the CDR3 DNA reads TGCGCCAGCAGCCGAGACAGGATAACGCAGTATTTT. Translated: CASSRDRITQYF.

The CDR3: CATRRQLHTEAFF. In DNA, the CDR3 is TGTGCCACCAGGAGGCAGCTACACACTGAAGCTTTCTTT. This chain joins TRBV10-3 and TRBJ1-1; D is uncertain. V shed 10 bases and J shed 3 bases, with 15 bases lying between them. The CDR3 is 13 amino acids. Germline CDR1 ENHRY, CDR2 SYGVKD.

This clonotype was counted many times. The gene calls are TRBV6-1 and TRBJ1-1; tentative D call: TRBD1 (5 bases). Germline V CDR1 and CDR2: MNHNS, SASEGT. This CDR3 spans 13 amino acids. V was pared by 1 base and J by 5 bases, with 8 bases between. CDR3 loop: CASSEVGGTEAFF. CDR3 nucleotides: TGTGCCAGCAGTGAAGTCGGGGGAACTGAAGCTTTCTTT.

This clonotype was recorded a few times. The rearrangement joins TRBV7-2 to TRBJ1-2; 9 bases line up with TRBD1. CDR1 and CDR2 (germline): SGHTA, FQGNSA. The CDR3 contains 15 residues. V lost 4 bases to trimming and J lost 8 bases; unmatched junction nucleotides: 11. Written as DNA, the CDR3 is TGTGCCAGCAGCTCACTACTCACAGGGGGCCGCGGCTACACCTTC. Its protein product is CASSSLLTGGRGYTF.

CDR3 loop: CASSRGHWDTEAFF. The CDR3 bases are TGTGCCAGCAGCCGGGGACACTGGGACACTGAAGCTTTCTTT. This chain links TRBV6-1 with TRBJ1-1; TRBD1 might be the D (6 bases). Germline lookup yields CDR1 MNHNS and CDR2 SASEGT. V was clipped by 6 bases and J by 3 bases, with 14 bases between them. This CDR3 has 14 residues.

This clonotype has a handful of counts. The chain is built from TRBV7-9 and TRBJ2-7; 7 bases are shared with TRBD1. V shed 1 base, J shed 3 bases, and the junction held 3 bases outside the gene matches. Looked up from germline, CDR1 is SEHNR and CDR2 is FQNEAQ (reference sequence). The CDR3 consists of 14 residues. DNA for the CDR3: TGTGCCAGCAGCTTAGAGACAGGGATCTACGAGCAGTACTTC. It encodes CASSLETGIYEQYF. Full variable domain (outside the CDR3, taken from reference TRBV7-9 and TRBJ2-7): DTGVSQNPRHKITKRGQNVTFRCDPISEHNRLYWYRQTLGQGPEFLTYFQNEAQLEKSRLLSDRFSAERPKGSFSTLEIQRTEQGDSAMYLCASSLETGIYEQYFGPGTRLTVT.

This chain connects TRBV5-1 to TRBJ2-4, with no clear D. V lost 1 base and J lost 0, with 14 bases in between. The CDR3 has 17 residues. The V gene's germline CDR1 is SGHRS and CDR2 YFSETQ. The CDR3 spells CASSLFGLLEAKNIQYF. For the CDR3, the DNA is TGCGCCAGCAGCTTGTTTGGGCTCCTGGAAGCCAAAAACATTCAGTACTTC.

The rearrangement joins TRBV5-1 to TRBJ2-7; TRBD1 is a possible D gene (6 bases). The CDR3 has 14 residues. Trimming left V 0 bases short and J 4 bases short, with 11 bases between. Germline values: CDR1 SGHRS, CDR2 YFSETQ. The CDR3 sequence is CASSLVVQGYEQYF. The CDR3 DNA reads TGCGCCAGCAGCTTGGTTGTACAGGGATACGAGCAGTACTTC. Together with reference TRBV5-1 and TRBJ2-7, the CDR3 gives the full variable domain: KAGVTQTPRYLIKTRGQQVTLSCSPISGHRSVSWYQQTPGQGLQFLFEYFSETQRNKGNFPGRFSGRQFSNSRSEMNVSTLELGDSALYLCASSLVVQGYEQYFGPGTRLTVT.

The chain is built from TRBV20-1 and TRBJ2-7; no clear D. Germline V lookup: CDR1 DFQATT, CDR2 SNEGSKA (reference sequence). V lost 0 bases and J 7 bases, leaving 22 bases between the germline ends. The CDR3 is 16 amino acids. CDR3 region: CSAREFAGRPQGEQYF. CDR3 nucleotides: TGCAGTGCTAGAGAGTTTGCCGGCAGACCCCAAGGAGAGCAGTACTTC.

The chain joins TRBV12-3 or TRBV12-4 to TRBJ2-2; D is unclear. Deletions cut 3 bases from V and 4 bases from J, with 12 bases between. CDR3 length equals 15 residues. The CDR3 DNA sequence: TGTGCCAGCAGTTTCCGACCTCTGGGCACCGGGGAGCTGTTTTTT. The encoded protein is CASSFRPLGTGELFF.

This clonotype was detected only a few times. The genes are TRBV6-5 and TRBJ1-5, with D unresolved. V was clipped by 2 bases and J by 4 bases, with 9 bases between them. CDR1 is MNHEY and CDR2 is SVGAGI in the germline V gene. The CDR3 is 14 amino acids. The CDR3 nucleotides are TGTGCCAGCAGTTACGCCAGCCCTAATCAGCCCCAGCATTTT. It encodes CASSYASPNQPQHF.

This clonotype was seen only a few times. This chain joins TRBV20-1 and TRBJ1-5; 7 bases fit TRBD1. Germline V gives CDR1 DFQATT, CDR2 SNEGSKA (reference sequence). V gave up 5 bases and J gave up 4 bases; unmatched junction bases: 5. This CDR3 contains 13 residues. CDR3 in amino acids: CSAGRDSNQPQHF. The CDR3, as DNA: TGCAGTGCTGGTCGGGACAGTAATCAGCCCCAGCATTTT.

The gene calls are TRBV29-1 and TRBJ1-1, with D possibly TRBD1 on 5 matching bases. Germline-derived CDR1 and CDR2 are SQVTM and ANQGSEA. The CDR3 is made up of 13 amino acids. The V and J ends lost 7 bases and 5 bases respectively, with 17 bases between them. CDR3 bases: TGCAGCGCTGCTCGGTTGGGGGAAACTGAAGCTTTCTTT. Encoded protein: CSAARLGETEAFF. Filled out from reference TRBV29-1 and TRBJ1-1, the complete variable domain reads SAVISQKPSRDICQRGTSLTIQCQVDSQVTMMFWYRQQPGQSLTLIATANQGSEATYESGFVIDKFPISRPNLTFSTLTVSNMSPEDSSIYLCSAARLGETEAFFGQGTRLTVV.

This clonotype was found a few times. The gene calls are TRBV27 and TRBJ1-2; 9 bases are shared with TRBD1. CDR1 is MNHEY, CDR2 SMNVEV, per germline (reference sequence). CDR3 length: 16 amino acids. With 3 bases clipped from V and 3 bases from J, the junction kept 8 bases outside the gene matches. CDR3 DNA sequence: TGTGCCAGCAGTTTCCGCCACAGGGGGCGCGACTATGGCTACACCTTC. This gives the protein CASSFRHRGRDYGYTF.

The J gene is TRBJ1-6, the V gene TRBV4-1; 10 bases match TRBD1. The germline V gene encodes CDR1 MGHRA and CDR2 YSYEKL. This CDR3 is built from 15 residues. Trimming cost V 5 bases and J 9 bases; bases outside gene matches: 7. CDR3 in amino acids: CASSERGTGVSPLHF. CDR3 bases: TGCGCCAGCAGCGAACGGGGGACAGGGGTTTCACCCCTCCACTTT.

The chain has TRBV10-2 and TRBJ1-1; D possibly corresponds to TRBD1 (6 bases). Germline loops: CDR1 WSHSY, CDR2 SAAADI. This CDR3 region has 14 residues. V shed 6 bases and J shed 5 bases, with 16 bases lying between them. The CDR3 DNA reads as TGCGCCAGCAGGGAAACAGGGAGAGGGACTGAAGCTTTCTTT. Its protein is CASRETGRGTEAFF.

CDR3 residues: CASSLAQLAGGPGETQYF. The CDR3 nucleotides read TGTGCCAGCAGTTTAGCGCAACTAGCGGGAGGGCCAGGGGAGACCCAGTACTTC. J is TRBJ2-5 and V is TRBV12-3 or TRBV12-4, with 13 bases fitting TRBD2. Losses at the gene ends were 0 bases for V and 5 bases for J; bases not matched to a gene: 9. CDR3 length: 18 residues.

This clonotype was counted between two and nine times. This chain joins TRBV20-1 and TRBJ2-7, with 7 bases matching TRBD2. V shed 0 bases and J 4 bases; nucleotides not matched to a gene: 12. Germline CDR1 reads DFQATT; CDR2 reads SNEGSKA (reference sequence). CDR3 size: 16 residues. This CDR3 is CSARDLWRESAYEQYF. CDR3 in DNA: TGCAGTGCTAGAGATCTCTGGCGGGAGTCCGCTTACGAGCAGTACTTC.

This rearrangement joins TRBV15 to TRBJ1-4; D gene unclear. The CDR3 covers 15 residues. V was trimmed by 0 bases and J by 6 bases, leaving 11 bases between them. Germline CDR1 reads LNHNV; CDR2 reads YYDKDF (reference sequence). CDR3 loop: CATSRDYAQDEKLFF. The CDR3 DNA follows: TGTGCCACCAGCAGAGATTACGCCCAGGATGAAAAACTGTTTTTT.